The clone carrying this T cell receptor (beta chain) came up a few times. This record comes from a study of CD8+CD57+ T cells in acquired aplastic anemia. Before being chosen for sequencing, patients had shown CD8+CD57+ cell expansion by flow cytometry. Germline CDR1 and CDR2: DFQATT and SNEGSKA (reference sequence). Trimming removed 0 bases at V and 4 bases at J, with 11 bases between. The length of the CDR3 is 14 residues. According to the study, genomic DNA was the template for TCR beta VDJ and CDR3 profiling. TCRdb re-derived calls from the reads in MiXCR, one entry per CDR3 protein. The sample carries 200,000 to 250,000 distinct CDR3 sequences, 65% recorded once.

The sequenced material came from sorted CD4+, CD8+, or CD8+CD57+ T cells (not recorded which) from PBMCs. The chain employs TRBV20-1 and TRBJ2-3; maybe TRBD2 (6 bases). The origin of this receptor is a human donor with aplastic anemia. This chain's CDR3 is CSARDGSASDTQYF. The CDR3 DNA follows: TGCAGTGCTAGAGACGGGAGTGCCTCAGATACGCAGTATTTT.